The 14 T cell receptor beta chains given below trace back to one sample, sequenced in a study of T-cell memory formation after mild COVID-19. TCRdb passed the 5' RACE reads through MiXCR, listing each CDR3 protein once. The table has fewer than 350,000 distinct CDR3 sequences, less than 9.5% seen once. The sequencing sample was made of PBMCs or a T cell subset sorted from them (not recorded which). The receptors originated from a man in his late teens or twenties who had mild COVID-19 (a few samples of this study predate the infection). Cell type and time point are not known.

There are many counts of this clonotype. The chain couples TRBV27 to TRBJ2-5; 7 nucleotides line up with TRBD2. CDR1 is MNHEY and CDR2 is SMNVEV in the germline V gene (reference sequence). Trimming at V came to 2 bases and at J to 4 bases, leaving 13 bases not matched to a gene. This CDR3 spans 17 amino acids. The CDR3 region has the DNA TGTGCCAGCAGTTTAGCCCCGGTGGGCTGGGGGGGAGAGACCCAGTACTTC. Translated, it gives CASSLAPVGWGGETQYF.

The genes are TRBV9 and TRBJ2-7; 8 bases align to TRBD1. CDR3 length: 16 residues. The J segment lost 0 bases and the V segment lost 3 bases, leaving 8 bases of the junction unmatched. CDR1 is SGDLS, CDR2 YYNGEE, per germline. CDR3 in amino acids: CASSAEGQALSYEQYF. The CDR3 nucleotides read TGTGCCAGCAGCGCCGAGGGACAGGCCCTCTCCTACGAGCAGTACTTC. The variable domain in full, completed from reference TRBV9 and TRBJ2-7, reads DSGVTQTPKHLITATGQRVTLRCSPRSGDLSVYWYQQSLDQGLQFLIQYYNGEERAKGNILERFSAQQFPDLHSELNLSSLELGDSALYFCASSAEGQALSYEQYFGPGTRLTVT.

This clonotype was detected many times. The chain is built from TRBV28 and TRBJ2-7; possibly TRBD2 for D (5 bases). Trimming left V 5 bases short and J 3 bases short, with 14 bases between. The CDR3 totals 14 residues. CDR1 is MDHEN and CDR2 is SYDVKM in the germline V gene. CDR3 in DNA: TGTGCCAGCAGTATGGCGGGCAGGATCTACGAGCAGTACGTC. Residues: CASSMAGRIYEQYV.

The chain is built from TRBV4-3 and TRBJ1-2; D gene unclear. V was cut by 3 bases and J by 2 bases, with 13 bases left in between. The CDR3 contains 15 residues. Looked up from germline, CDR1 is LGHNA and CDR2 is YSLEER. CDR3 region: CASSQTEGANYGYTF. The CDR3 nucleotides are TGCGCCAGCAGCCAGACCGAGGGAGCCAACTATGGCTACACCTTC.

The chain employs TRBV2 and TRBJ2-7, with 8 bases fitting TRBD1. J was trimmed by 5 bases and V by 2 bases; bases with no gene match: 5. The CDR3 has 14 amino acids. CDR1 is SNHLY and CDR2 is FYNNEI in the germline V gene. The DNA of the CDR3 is TGTGCCAGCAGTGAACAGGGGGCAGTAGACGAGCAGTACTTC. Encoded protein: CASSEQGAVDEQYF. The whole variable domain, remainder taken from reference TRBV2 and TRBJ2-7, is EPEVTQTPSHQVTQMGQEVILRCVPISNHLYFYWYRQILGQKVEFLVSFYNNEISEKSEIFDDQFSVERPDGSNFTLKIRSTKLEDSAMYFCASSEQGAVDEQYFGPGTRLTVT.

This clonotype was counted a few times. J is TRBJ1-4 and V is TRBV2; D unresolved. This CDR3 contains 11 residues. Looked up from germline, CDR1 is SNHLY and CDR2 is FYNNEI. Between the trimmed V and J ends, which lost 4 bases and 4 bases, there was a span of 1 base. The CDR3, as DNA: TGTGCCAGCAGTGGTAATGAAAAACTGTTTTTT. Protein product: CASSGNEKLFF.

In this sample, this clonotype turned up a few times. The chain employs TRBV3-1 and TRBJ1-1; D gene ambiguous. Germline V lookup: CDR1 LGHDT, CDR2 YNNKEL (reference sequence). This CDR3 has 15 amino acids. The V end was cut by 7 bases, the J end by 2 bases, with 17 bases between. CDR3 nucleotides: TGTGCCAGCAACTCCCCAGGACGGTCAAACACTGAAGCTTTCTTT. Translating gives CASNSPGRSNTEAFF.

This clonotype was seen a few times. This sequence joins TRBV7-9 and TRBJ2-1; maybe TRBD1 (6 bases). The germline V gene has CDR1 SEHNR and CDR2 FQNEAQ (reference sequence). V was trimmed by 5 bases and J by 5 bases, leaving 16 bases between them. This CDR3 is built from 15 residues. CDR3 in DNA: TGTGCCAGCAGCCGCAGGGGACCTAACAACAATGAGCAGTTCTTC. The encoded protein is CASSRRGPNNNEQFF.

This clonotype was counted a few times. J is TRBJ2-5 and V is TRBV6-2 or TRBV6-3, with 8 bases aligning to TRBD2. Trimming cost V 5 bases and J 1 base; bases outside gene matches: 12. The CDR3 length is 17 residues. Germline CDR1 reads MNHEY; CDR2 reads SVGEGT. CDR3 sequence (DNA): TGTGCCAGCAGTCCACCTCGGGGCCGGGGGGGCCAAGAGACCCAGTACTTC. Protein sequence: CASSPPRGRGGQETQYF.

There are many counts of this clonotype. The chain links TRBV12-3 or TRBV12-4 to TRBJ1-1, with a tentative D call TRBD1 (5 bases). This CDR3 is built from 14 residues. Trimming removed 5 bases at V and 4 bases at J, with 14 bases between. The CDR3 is CASSRGPGSTEAFF. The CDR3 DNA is TGTGCCAGCAGTCGGGGACCGGGTAGCACTGAAGCTTTCTTT.

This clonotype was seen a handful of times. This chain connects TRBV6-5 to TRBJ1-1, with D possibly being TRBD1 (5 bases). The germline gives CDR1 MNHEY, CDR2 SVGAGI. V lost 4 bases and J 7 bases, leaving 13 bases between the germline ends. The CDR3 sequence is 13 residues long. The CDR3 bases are TGTGCCAGCAGTTTTCAGGGTGTCAATGAAGCTTTCTTT. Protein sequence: CASSFQGVNEAFF.

This chain's CDR3 is CASRSLRVSYEQYV. CDR3 nucleotides: TGTGCCAGCAGGTCCCTCAGGGTTTCCTACGAGCAGTACGTC. J is TRBJ2-7 and V is TRBV6-2 or TRBV6-3, with a possible D match to TRBD1 (5 bases). Trimming removed 6 bases at V and 1 base at J, with 13 bases between. The CDR3 runs to 14 residues. The germline gives CDR1 MNHEY, CDR2 SVGEGT.

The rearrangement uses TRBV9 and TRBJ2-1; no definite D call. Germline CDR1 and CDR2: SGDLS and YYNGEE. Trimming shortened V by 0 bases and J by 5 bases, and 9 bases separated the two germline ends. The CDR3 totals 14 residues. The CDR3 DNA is TGTGCCAGCAGCGTAGTACCAGGAAACAATGAGCAGTTCTTC. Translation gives CASSVVPGNNEQFF.

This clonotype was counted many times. The CDR3 sequence is CASSLASETQYF. The CDR3 coding sequence is TGTGCCAGCAGCTTAGCTTCGGAGACCCAGTACTTC. The chain is built from TRBV7-9 and TRBJ2-5; D ambiguous. Trimming took 0 bases from V and 5 from J, leaving 4 bases between them. This CDR3 spans 12 amino acids. Germline V lookup: CDR1 SEHNR, CDR2 FQNEAQ (reference sequence).